The sequence of this T cell receptor beta chain was determined in a study of cytomegalovirus exposure and HLA in healthy donors. The germline CDR1 and CDR2 sequences are SGHRS and YFSETQ. Between the trimmed V and J ends, which lost 7 bases and 5 bases, there was a span of 12 bases. This CDR3 has 12 residues. Findings and caveats of the study: Across donors, most TCRs were seen rarely, yet some public ones were widespread.

Generated by immunoSEQ multiplex PCR, the TCRdb table keeps only in-frame clones and is missing some. The data contain 120,000 to 150,000 clones, around 90% of them singletons. This clone was recorded once. Its target is unknown. This chain links TRBV5-1 with TRBJ1-1; weak D call: TRBD1 (5 bases). Sequenced input: PBMCs. This receptor was obtained from a man between 18 and 29 years old in good health and CMV-seropositive. The CDR3 protein is CASQTGGTEAFF. CDR3 in DNA: TGCGCCAGCCAGACTGGGGGGACTGAAGCTTTCTTT. The variable domain in full, with the rest retrieved from reference TRBV5-1 and TRBJ1-1, is KAGVTQTPRYLIKTRGQQVTLSCSPISGHRSVSWYQQTPGQGLQFLFEYFSETQRNKGNFPGRFSGRQFSNSRSEMNVSTLELGDSALYLCASQTGGTEAFFGQGTRLTVV.